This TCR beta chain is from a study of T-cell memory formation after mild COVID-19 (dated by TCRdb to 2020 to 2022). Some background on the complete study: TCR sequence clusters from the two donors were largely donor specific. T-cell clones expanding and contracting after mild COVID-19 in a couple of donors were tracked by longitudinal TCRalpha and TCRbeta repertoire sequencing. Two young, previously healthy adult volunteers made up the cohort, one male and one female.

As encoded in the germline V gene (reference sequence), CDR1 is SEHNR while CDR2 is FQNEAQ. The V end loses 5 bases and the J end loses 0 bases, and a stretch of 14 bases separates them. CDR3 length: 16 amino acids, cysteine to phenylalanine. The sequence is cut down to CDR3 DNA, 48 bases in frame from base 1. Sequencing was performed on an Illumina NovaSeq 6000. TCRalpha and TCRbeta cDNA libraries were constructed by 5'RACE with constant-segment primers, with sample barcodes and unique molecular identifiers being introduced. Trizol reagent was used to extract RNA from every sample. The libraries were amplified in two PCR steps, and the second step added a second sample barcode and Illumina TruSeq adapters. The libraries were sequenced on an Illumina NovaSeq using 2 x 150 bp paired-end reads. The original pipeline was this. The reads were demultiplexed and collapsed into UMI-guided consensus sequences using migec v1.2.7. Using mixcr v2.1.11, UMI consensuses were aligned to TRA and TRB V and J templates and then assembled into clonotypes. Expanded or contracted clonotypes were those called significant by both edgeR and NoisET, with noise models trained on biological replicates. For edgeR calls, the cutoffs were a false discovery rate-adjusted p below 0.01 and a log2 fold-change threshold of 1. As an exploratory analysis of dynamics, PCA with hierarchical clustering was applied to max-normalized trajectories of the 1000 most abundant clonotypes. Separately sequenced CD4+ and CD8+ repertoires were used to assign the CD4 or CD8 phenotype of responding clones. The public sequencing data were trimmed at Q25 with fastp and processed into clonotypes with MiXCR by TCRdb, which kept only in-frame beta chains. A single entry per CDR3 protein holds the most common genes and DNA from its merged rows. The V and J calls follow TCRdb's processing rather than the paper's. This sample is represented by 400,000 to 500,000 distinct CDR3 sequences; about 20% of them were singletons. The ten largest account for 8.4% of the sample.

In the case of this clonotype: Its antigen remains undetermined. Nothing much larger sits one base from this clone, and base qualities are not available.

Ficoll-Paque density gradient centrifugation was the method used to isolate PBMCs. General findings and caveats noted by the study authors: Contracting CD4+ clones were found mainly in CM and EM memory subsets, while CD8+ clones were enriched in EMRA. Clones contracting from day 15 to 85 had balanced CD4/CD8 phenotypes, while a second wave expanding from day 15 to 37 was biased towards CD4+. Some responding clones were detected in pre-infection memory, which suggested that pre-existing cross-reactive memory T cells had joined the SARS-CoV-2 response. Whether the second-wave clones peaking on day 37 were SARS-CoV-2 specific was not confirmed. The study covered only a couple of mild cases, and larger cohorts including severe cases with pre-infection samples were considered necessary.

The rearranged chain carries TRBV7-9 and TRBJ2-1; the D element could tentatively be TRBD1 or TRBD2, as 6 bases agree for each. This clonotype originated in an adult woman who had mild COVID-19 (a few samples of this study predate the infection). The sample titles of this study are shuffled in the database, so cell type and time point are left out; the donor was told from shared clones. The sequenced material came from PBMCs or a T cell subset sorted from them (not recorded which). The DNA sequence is TGTGCCAGCAGCGGCCGGGGGCGGAGCTCCTACAATGAGCAGTTCTTC. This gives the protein CASSGRGRSSYNEQFF.